This note documents a single TCR beta chain sequence. The antigen remains undetermined. Use of 60 Vbeta and 13 Jbeta primers characterized the PCR. The repertoire was sequenced with immunoSEQ multiplex PCR; TCRdb's copy has only in-frame clones and lacks some. The sample holds around 65,000 clones. The data stem from a study of cytomegalovirus exposure and HLA in healthy donors. Study details: Sequencing of 150 million to 200 million T cells in an earlier analysis found 90 million to 120 million unique TCR beta sequences.

Study-level results: A few CMV-associated chains proved CMV antigen-specific in vitro. Equally common other TCR beta chains were less clonally expanded than HLA-associated ones, a later analysis found.

Looked up from germline, CDR1 is LNHDA and CDR2 is SQIVND (reference sequence). The CDR3 consists of 15 residues. The ends were cut back, 1 base at V and 5 bases at J, with 15 bases in the middle. Sequences were obtained from PBMCs. The chain recombines TRBV19 with TRBJ2-7; tentative D call: TRBD2 (5 bases). The clonotype was recovered from a man under 40 in good health and CMV-seropositive. The CDR3, as DNA: TGTGCCAGTAGTATAGGCGCGAGGGATGGTGACGAGCAGTACTTC. This encodes CASSIGARDGDEQYF.